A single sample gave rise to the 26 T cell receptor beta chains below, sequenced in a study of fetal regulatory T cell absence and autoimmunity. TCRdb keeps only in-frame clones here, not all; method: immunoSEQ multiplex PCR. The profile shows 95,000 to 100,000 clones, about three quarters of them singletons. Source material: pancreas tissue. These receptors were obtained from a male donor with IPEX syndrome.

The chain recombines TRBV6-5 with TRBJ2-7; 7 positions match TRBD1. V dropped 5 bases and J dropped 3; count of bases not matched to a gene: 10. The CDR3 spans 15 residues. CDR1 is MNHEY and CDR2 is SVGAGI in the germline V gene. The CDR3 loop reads CASSREGAGNYEQYF. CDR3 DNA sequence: TGTGCCAGCAGTCGCGAGGGGGCGGGCAACTACGAGCAGTACTTC.

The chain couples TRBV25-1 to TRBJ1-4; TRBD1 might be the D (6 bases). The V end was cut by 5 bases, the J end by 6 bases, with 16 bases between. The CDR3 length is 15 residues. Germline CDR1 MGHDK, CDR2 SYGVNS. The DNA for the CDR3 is TGTGCCAGCAGTCACTTAGGGGGGGCGGATGAAAAACTGTTTTTT. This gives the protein CASSHLGGADEKLFF.

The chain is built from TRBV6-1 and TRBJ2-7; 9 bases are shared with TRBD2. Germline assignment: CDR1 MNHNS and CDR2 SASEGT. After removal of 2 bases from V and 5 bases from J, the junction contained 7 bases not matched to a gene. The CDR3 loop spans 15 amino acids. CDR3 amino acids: CASSERGLAGDEQYF. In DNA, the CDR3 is TGTGCCAGCAGTGAACGGGGACTAGCCGGAGACGAGCAGTACTTC.

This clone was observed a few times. CDR3 loop: CASSLRTAYGYTF. The DNA for the CDR3 is TGTGCCAGCAGCTTAAGGACGGCATATGGCTACACCTTC. The J gene is TRBJ1-2, the V gene TRBV7-2; D gene uncertain. Germline values: CDR1 SGHTA, CDR2 FQGNSA. The V gene lost 2 bases and the J gene lost 5 bases, with 9 bases spanning the gap. The CDR3 totals 13 residues.

The CDR3: CASSLGTASYEQYF. The CDR3 DNA follows: TGCGCCAGCAGCTTGGGGACCGCTTCCTACGAGCAGTACTTC. This sequence joins TRBV5-1 and TRBJ2-7; no clear D gene. Germline V CDR1 and CDR2: SGHRS, YFSETQ. The CDR3 spans 14 residues. V was clipped by 0 bases and J by 1 base, with 8 bases between them.

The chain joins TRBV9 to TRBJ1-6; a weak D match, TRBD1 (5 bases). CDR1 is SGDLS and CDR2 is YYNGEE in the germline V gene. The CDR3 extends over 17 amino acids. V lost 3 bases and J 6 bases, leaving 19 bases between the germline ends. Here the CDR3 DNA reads TGTGCCAGCAGCGAGTCAATAGGGGTGTCTTCTAATTCACCCCTCCACTTT. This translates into CASSESIGVSSNSPLHF.

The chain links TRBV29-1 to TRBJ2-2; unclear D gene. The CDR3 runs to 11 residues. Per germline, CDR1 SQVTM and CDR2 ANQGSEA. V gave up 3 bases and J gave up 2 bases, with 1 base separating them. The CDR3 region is CSVDNTGELFF. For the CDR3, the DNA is TGCAGCGTTGACAACACCGGGGAGCTGTTTTTT.

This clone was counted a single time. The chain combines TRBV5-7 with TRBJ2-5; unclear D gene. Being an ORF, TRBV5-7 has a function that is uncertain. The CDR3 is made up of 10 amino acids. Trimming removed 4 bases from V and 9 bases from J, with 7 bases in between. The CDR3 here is CASSLKPQYF. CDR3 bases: TGTGCCAGCAGCCTGAAGCCCCAGTACTTC.

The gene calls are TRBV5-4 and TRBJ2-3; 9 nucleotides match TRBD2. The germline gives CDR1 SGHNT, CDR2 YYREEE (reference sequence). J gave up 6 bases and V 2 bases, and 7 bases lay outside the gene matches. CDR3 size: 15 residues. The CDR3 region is CASSFGLTSGDTQYF. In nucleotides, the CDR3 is TGTGCCAGCAGCTTCGGACTGACTAGCGGTGATACGCAGTATTTT.

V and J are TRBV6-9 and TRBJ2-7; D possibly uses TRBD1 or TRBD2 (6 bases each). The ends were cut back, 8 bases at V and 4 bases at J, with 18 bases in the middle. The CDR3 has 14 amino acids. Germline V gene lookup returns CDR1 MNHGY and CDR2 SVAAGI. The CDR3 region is CASWVGGQYYEQYF. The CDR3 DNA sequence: TGTGCCAGCTGGGTGGGGGGCCAGTATTACGAGCAGTACTTC.

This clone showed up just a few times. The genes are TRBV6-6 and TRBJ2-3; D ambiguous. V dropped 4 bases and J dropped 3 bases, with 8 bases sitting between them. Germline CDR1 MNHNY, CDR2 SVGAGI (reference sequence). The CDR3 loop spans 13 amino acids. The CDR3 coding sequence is TGTGCCAGCAGTTGGCCGAGTACAGATACGCAGTATTTT. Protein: CASSWPSTDTQYF.

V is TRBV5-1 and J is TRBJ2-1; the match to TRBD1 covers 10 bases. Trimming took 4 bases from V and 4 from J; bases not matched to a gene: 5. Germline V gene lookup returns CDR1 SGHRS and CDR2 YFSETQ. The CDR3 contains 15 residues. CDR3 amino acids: CASSPGQGEYNEQFF. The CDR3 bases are TGCGCCAGCAGCCCTGGACAGGGGGAATACAATGAGCAGTTCTTC.

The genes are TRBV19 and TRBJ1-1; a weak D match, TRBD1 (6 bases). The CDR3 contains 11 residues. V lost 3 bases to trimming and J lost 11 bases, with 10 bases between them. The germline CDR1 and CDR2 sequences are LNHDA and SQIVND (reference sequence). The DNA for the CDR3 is TGTGCCAGTAGTATCAGGGGAGAGGCTTTCTTT. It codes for CASSIRGEAFF.

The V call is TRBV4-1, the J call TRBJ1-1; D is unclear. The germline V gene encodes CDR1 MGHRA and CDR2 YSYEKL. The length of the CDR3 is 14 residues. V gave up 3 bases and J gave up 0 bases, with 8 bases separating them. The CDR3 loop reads CASSHGILNTEAFF. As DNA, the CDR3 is TGCGCCAGCAGCCACGGGATTTTGAACACTGAAGCTTTCTTT.

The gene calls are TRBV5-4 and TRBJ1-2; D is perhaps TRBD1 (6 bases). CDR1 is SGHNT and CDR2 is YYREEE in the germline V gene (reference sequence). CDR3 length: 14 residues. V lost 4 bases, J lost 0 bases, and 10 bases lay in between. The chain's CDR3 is CASSRDKTNYGYTF. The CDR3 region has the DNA TGTGCCAGCAGCCGGGACAAAACTAACTATGGCTACACCTTC.

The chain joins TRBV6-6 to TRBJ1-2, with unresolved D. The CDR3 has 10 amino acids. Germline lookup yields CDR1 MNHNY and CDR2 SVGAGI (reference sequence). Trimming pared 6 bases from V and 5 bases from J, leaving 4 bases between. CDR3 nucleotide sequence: TGTGCCAGCAGCAGTTATGGCTACACCTTC. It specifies CASSSYGYTF.

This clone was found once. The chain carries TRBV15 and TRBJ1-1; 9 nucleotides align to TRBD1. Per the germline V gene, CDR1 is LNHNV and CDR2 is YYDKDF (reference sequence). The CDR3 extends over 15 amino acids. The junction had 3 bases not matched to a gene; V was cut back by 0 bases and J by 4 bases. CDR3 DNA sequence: TGTGCCACCAGCAGAGACCGGGGACAGGGCACTGAAGCTTTCTTT. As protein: CATSRDRGQGTEAFF.

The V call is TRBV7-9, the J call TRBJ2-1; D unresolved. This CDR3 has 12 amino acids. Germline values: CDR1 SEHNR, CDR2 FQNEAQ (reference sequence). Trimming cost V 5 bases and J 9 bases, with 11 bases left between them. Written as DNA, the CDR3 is TGTGCCAGCAGCCCAAGAATTGGTGAGCAGTTCTTC. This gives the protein CASSPRIGEQFF. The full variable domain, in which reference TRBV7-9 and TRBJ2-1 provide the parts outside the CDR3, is DTGVSQNPRHKITKRGQNVTFRCDPISEHNRLYWYRQTLGQGPEFLTYFQNEAQLEKSRLLSDRFSAERPKGSFSTLEIQRTEQGDSAMYLCASSPRIGEQFFGPGTRLTVL.

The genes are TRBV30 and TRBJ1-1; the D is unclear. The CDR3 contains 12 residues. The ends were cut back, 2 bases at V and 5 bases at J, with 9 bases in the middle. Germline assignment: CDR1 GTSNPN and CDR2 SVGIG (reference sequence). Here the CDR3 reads CAWSRLSTEAFF. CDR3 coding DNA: TGTGCCTGGAGTAGGCTGTCGACTGAAGCTTTCTTT.

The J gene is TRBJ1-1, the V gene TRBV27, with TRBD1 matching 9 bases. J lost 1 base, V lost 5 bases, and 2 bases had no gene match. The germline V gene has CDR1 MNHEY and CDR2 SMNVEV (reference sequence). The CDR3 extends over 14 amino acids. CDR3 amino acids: CASSLGQGNTEAFF. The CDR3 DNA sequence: TGTGCCAGCAGTCTGGGACAGGGGAACACTGAAGCTTTCTTT.

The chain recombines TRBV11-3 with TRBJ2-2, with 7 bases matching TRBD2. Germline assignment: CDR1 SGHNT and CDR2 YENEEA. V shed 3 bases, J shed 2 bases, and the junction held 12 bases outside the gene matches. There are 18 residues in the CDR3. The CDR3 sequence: CASSFPLLRAGNTGELFF. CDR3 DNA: TGTGCCAGCAGCTTTCCCCTACTGAGAGCGGGAAACACCGGGGAGCTGTTTTTT. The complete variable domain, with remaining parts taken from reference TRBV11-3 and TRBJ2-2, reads EAGVVQSPRYKIIEKKQPVAFWCNPISGHNTLYWYLQNLGQGPELLIRYENEEAVDDSQLPKDRFSAERLKGVDSTLKIQPAELGDSAVYLCASSFPLLRAGNTGELFFGEGSRLTVL.

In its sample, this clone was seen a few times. The CDR3 here is CASSGQNYGYTF. DNA of the CDR3: TGTGCCAGCAGCGGACAAAACTATGGCTACACCTTC. The chain is built from TRBV7-9 and TRBJ1-2; TRBD1 is a possible D gene (5 bases). Trimming shortened V by 5 bases and J by 2 bases, and 6 bases separated the two germline ends. The CDR3 contains 12 residues. The germline V gene has CDR1 SEHNR and CDR2 FQNEAQ (reference sequence).

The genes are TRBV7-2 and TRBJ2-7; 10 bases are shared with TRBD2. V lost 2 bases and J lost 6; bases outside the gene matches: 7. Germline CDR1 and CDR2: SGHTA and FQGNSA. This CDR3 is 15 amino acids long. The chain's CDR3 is CASSLTSGEFREQYF. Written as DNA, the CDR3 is TGTGCCAGCAGCTTAACTAGCGGGGAATTTCGCGAGCAGTACTTC.

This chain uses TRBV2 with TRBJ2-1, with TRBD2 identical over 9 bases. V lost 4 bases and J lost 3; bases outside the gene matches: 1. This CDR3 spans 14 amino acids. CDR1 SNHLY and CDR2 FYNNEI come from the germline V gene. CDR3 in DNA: TGTGCCAGCAGTGGACTAGCGGACTACAATGAGCAGTTCTTC. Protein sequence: CASSGLADYNEQFF. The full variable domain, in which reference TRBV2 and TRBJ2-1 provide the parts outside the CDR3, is EPEVTQTPSHQVTQMGQEVILRCVPISNHLYFYWYRQILGQKVEFLVSFYNNEISEKSEIFDDQFSVERPDGSNFTLKIRSTKLEDSAMYFCASSGLADYNEQFFGPGTRLTVL.

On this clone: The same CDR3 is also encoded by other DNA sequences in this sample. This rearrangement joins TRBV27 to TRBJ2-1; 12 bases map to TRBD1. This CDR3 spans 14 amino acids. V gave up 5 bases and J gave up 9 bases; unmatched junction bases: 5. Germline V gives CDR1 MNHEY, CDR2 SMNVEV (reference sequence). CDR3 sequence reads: CASSRDRGRGEQFF. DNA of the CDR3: TGTGCCAGCAGTCGGGACAGGGGGCGCGGTGAGCAGTTCTTC.

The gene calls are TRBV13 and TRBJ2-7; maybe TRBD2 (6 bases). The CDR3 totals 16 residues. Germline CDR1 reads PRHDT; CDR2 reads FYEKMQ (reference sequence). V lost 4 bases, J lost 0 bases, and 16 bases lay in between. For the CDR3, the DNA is TGTGCCAGCAGCTATCGGTCCGGACTACCCTCCTACGAGCAGTACTTC. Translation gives CASSYRSGLPSYEQYF.